A single sample gave rise to the 22 T cell receptor beta chains below, sequenced in a study of OX40 agonist ivuxolimab in advanced cancers. Preparation of the library involved the immunoSEQ multiplex PCR assay. The table comes from immuneACCESS by way of TCRdb, which keeps in-frame sequences with V and J called. Part of the clones is missing from these tables; in studies checked, under half for an unresolved V gene and the rest for unknown reasons. In this sample the table shows some 140,000 clones, about 92% of which occur a single time. Under 1.3% of the sample goes to the ten largest clones. The sequencing used CD4+ or CD8+ T cells sorted from blood, collected in a trial of the OX40 agonist ivuxolimab. The receptors here all came from an adult with an advanced solid tumor such as melanoma, head and neck, liver or kidney cancer.

The chain recombines TRBV18 with TRBJ1-2; 8 nucleotides align to TRBD1. V lost 2 bases and J lost 6; bases outside the gene matches: 5. This CDR3 spans 14 amino acids. The germline gives CDR1 KGHSH, CDR2 LQKENI. The CDR3 loop is CASSPSDRADGYTF. DNA of the CDR3: TGTGCCAGCTCACCATCGGACAGGGCGGATGGCTACACCTTC. The variable domain in full, completed from reference TRBV18 and TRBJ1-2, reads NAGVMQNPRHLVRRRGQEARLRCSPMKGHSHVYWYRQLPEEGLKFMVYLQKENIIDESGMPKERFSAEFPKEGPSILRIQQVVRGDSAAYFCASSPSDRADGYTFGSGTRLTVV.

V gene TRBV5-1 combines with J gene TRBJ2-5; 11 nucleotides align to TRBD2. CDR1 and CDR2 (germline): SGHRS, YFSETQ. The trim removed 4 bases at V and 7 bases at J, leaving 12 bases unmatched. CDR3 length: 16 amino acids. CDR3 sequence: CASSGGTSGGRGTQYF. CDR3 in DNA: TGCGCCAGCAGCGGAGGGACTAGCGGTGGGAGAGGGACCCAGTACTTC.

The rearrangement uses TRBV11-2 and TRBJ2-5; D is perhaps TRBD1 (6 bases). Germline-derived CDR1 and CDR2 are SGHAT and FQNNGV. This CDR3 is 13 amino acids long. With 2 bases removed from V and 4 bases from J, the gap between germline ends came to 8 bases. CDR3: CASSLTGTETQYF. The CDR3 DNA reads as TGTGCCAGCAGCTTAACAGGGACAGAGACCCAGTACTTC.

V is TRBV27 and J is TRBJ1-2; 7 bases fit TRBD1. The CDR3 length is 13 residues. The V gene end was trimmed by 5 bases and the J gene end by 2 bases; junction bases not matched to a gene: 2. CDR1 and CDR2 (germline): MNHEY, SMNVEV (reference sequence). The CDR3: CASSDRANYGYTF. As DNA, the CDR3 is TGTGCCAGCAGTGACAGGGCGAACTATGGCTACACCTTC.

The V and J genes are TRBV7-3 and TRBJ2-6; D is uncertain. The length of the CDR3 is 15 residues. The germline gives CDR1 SGHTA, CDR2 FQGTGA. The V gene lost 4 bases and the J gene lost 3 bases, with 10 bases spanning the gap. CDR3 nucleotides: TGTGCCAGCAGCTCAAGGGCTGGTGGGGCCAACGTCCTGACTTTC. Residues: CASSSRAGGANVLTF.

J is TRBJ2-4 and V is TRBV9; TRBD2 matches 9 bases. Germline loops: CDR1 SGDLS, CDR2 YYNGEE. The CDR3 loop spans 14 amino acids. The J segment lost 10 bases and the V segment lost 3 bases, leaving 8 bases of the junction unmatched. CDR3: CASSAGTSSGIQYF. DNA of the CDR3: TGTGCCAGCAGCGCCGGGACTAGCTCGGGGATTCAGTACTTC.

The chain links TRBV5-5 to TRBJ2-5; TRBD2 is a possible D gene (6 bases). V was clipped by 2 bases and J by 5 bases, with 10 bases between them. From germline, CDR1 is SGHKS and CDR2 YYEKEE (reference sequence). This CDR3 comprises 13 residues. CDR3 loop: CASSLSRGETQYF. CDR3 DNA sequence: TGTGCCAGCAGCTTAAGTCGGGGGGAGACCCAGTACTTC.

CDR3 in DNA: TGTGCCATGCAACGGGGCAAGATGGGTGAAAAACTGTTTTTT. This encodes CAMQRGKMGEKLFF. The chain employs TRBV5-4 and TRBJ1-4; possibly TRBD1 for D (5 bases). The ends were cut back, 9 bases at V and 7 bases at J, with 19 bases in the middle. The CDR3 has 14 residues. Germline CDR1 is SGHNT and CDR2 is YYREEE (reference sequence).

The rearrangement joins TRBV5-1 to TRBJ2-1; 8 nucleotides match TRBD1. Germline-derived CDR1 and CDR2 are SGHRS and YFSETQ. The CDR3 is 15 amino acids. V lost 0 bases and J lost 5; bases outside the gene matches: 4. This CDR3 reads CASSLGTGFHNEQFF. The CDR3 DNA follows: TGCGCCAGCAGCTTGGGGACAGGGTTCCACAATGAGCAGTTCTTC.

The chain recombines TRBV5-1 with TRBJ1-2, with 7 bases lining up with TRBD1. J lost 0 bases, V lost 0 bases, and 2 bases had no gene match. The CDR3 sequence is 15 residues long. Per the germline V gene, CDR1 is SGHRS and CDR2 is YFSETQ. This CDR3 is CASSLVTGTNYGYTF. CDR3 nucleotides: TGCGCCAGCAGCTTGGTGACAGGGACTAACTATGGCTACACCTTC.

This chain joins TRBV7-2 and TRBJ1-2; D is uncertain. The CDR3 length is 14 residues. Germline lookup yields CDR1 SGHTA and CDR2 FQGNSA. V lost 1 base to trimming and J lost 8 bases, with 14 bases between them. The chain's CDR3 is CASSLGAARSGYTF. Written as DNA, the CDR3 is TGTGCCAGCAGCTTAGGGGCGGCGCGTTCGGGCTACACCTTC. Filled out from reference TRBV7-2 and TRBJ1-2, the complete variable domain reads GAGVSQSPSNKVTEKGKDVELRCDPISGHTALYWYRQSLGQGLEFLIYFQGNSAPDKSGLPSDRFSAERTGGSVSTLTIQRTQQEDSAVYLCASSLGAARSGYTFGSGTRLTVV.

This clone was seen only once. V usage is TRBV18 and J usage is TRBJ2-3; D unresolved. V was cut by 6 bases and J by 0 bases, with 10 bases left in between. This CDR3 comprises 14 residues. Germline lookup yields CDR1 KGHSH and CDR2 LQKENI. CDR3 nucleotide sequence: TGTGCCAGCTCTCCCTGGGGAAGCACAGATACGCAGTATTTT. Translated: CASSPWGSTDTQYF.

This rearrangement joins TRBV14 to TRBJ1-2; D is unclear. Germline V CDR1 and CDR2: SGHDN, FVKESK. V was pared by 2 bases and J by 5 bases, with 12 bases between. This CDR3 spans 14 amino acids. The CDR3 DNA reads as TGTGCCAGCAGCCAAAGGCCGACACCTTATGGCTACACCTTC. Amino acid sequence: CASSQRPTPYGYTF. Drawing the rest from reference TRBV14 and TRBJ1-2, the complete variable domain is EAGVTQFPSHSVIEKGQTVTLRCDPISGHDNLYWYRRVMGKEIKFLLHFVKESKQDESGMPNNRFLAERTGGTYSTLKVQPAELEDSGVYFCASSQRPTPYGYTFGSGTRLTVV.

CDR3 in amino acids: CASSQRDRGRHYGYTF. CDR3 sequence (DNA): TGCGCCAGCAGTCAAAGGGACAGGGGGCGGCACTATGGCTACACCTTC. J is TRBJ1-2 and V is TRBV23-1; 12 positions match TRBD1. TRBV23-1 is an ORF, and what it does is uncertain. This CDR3 is 16 amino acids long. With V trimmed by 2 bases and J by 3 bases, 4 bases remained unmatched.

This chain uses TRBV4-3 with TRBJ1-1, with 8 positions matching TRBD1. Trimming removed 4 bases from V and 10 bases from J; junction bases left unmatched: 8. Germline CDR1 reads LGHNA; CDR2 reads YSLEER. The CDR3 length is 13 residues. The CDR3, as DNA: TGCGCCAGCAGCCGGGAGGACAGGGATCGAGCTTTCTTT. Amino acids: CASSREDRDRAFF.

J is TRBJ1-6 and V is TRBV7-6, with no clear D. CDR1 is SGHVS, CDR2 FNYEAQ, per germline. The CDR3 totals 13 residues. V was shortened by 0 bases and J by 8 bases, with 5 bases between the two germline ends. The CDR3 loop reads CASSLASDSPLHF. The CDR3, as DNA: TGTGCCAGCAGCTTAGCATCGGATTCACCCCTCCACTTT.

V and J are TRBV6-6 and TRBJ1-2; D is unresolved. The CDR3 length is 14 residues. V was clipped by 5 bases and J by 8 bases, with 18 bases between them. Germline-derived CDR1 and CDR2 are MNHNY and SVGAGI (reference sequence). CDR3 protein: CASSTRVGPSGYTF. The CDR3, as DNA: TGTGCCAGCAGTACCCGGGTAGGGCCGTCCGGCTACACCTTC.

The chain uses TRBV5-6 and TRBJ2-1; either TRBD1 or TRBD2 may supply D (7 bases each). This CDR3 comprises 17 residues. Trimming took off 0 bases at V and 2 bases at J, with 15 bases between the two ends. The V gene's germline CDR1 is SGHDT and CDR2 YYEEEE. The CDR3 DNA reads TGTGCCAGCAGCTTGGTTGGCCAGGGGGGGCCCTACAATGAGCAGTTCTTC. Translated: CASSLVGQGGPYNEQFF.

This rearrangement joins TRBV29-1 to TRBJ2-5; 9 nucleotides line up with TRBD1. The CDR3 is made up of 13 amino acids. CDR1 and CDR2 from the germline V gene are SQVTM and ANQGSEA. V dropped 6 bases and J dropped 2; count of bases not matched to a gene: 4. The CDR3 spells CSVKTGGQETQYF. CDR3 DNA sequence: TGCAGCGTGAAGACAGGGGGGCAAGAGACCCAGTACTTC.

V is TRBV28 and J is TRBJ1-5, with a weak D call TRBD1 (5 bases). V was shortened by 7 bases and J by 6 bases, with 19 bases between the two germline ends. The CDR3 has 15 amino acids. The V gene's germline CDR1 is MDHEN and CDR2 SYDVKM. The CDR3 bases are TGTGCCAGCAAAACCGGGACCGTAAACGGTCAGCCCCAGCATTTT. Translating it yields CASKTGTVNGQPQHF.

The chain has TRBV6-6 and TRBJ2-7; D is undetermined. The CDR3 length is 14 residues. Per the germline V gene, CDR1 is MNHNY and CDR2 is SVGAGI (reference sequence). V lost 0 bases and J lost 2, with 8 bases in between. DNA for the CDR3: TGTGCCAGCAGTTACTCGGGCAGCGCCTACGAGCAGTACTTC. It translates to CASSYSGSAYEQYF.

The genes are TRBV15 and TRBJ1-1, with a weak D call TRBD1 (6 bases). The germline V and J ends were trimmed by 0 bases and 5 bases, with 13 bases remaining between them. The CDR3 is made up of 15 amino acids. Germline V gene data show CDR1 as LNHNV and CDR2 as YYDKDF (reference sequence). The CDR3 loop reads CATSRENRARTEAFF. The CDR3 DNA reads TGTGCCACCAGCAGAGAAAACAGGGCGCGAACTGAAGCTTTCTTT.